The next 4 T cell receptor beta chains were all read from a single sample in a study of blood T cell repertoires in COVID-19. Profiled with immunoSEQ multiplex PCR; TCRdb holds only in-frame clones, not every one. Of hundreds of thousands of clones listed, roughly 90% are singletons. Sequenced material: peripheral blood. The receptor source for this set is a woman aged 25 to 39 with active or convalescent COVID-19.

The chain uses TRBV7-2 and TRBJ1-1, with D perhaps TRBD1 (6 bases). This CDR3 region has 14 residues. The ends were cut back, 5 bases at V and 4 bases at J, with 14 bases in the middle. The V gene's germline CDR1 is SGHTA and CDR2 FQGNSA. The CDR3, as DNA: TGTGCCAGCAGCGCCGCCTTAGGGGGCACTGAAGCTTTCTTT. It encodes CASSAALGGTEAFF.

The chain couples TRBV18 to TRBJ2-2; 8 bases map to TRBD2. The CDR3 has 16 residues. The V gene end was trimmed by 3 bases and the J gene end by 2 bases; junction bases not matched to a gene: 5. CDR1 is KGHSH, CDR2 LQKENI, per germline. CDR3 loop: CASSPTLAVNTGELFF. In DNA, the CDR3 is TGTGCCAGCTCACCCACACTAGCGGTTAACACCGGGGAGCTGTTTTTT.

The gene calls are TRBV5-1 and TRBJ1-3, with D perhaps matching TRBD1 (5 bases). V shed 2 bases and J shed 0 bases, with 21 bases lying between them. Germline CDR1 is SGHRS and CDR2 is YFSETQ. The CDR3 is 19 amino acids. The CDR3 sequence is CASSLDPLAGLSSGNTIYF. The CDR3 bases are TGCGCCAGCAGCTTAGACCCGTTGGCAGGGCTTAGCTCTGGAAACACCATATATTTT.

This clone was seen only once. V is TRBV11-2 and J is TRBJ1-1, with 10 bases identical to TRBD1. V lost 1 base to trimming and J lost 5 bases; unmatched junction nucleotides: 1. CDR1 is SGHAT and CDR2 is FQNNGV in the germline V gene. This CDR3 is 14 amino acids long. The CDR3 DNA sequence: TGTGCCAGCAGCTTAGCGGGACAGGGGACTGAAGCTTTCTTT. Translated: CASSLAGQGTEAFF. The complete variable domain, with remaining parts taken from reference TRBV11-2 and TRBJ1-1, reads EAGVAQSPRYKIIEKRQSVAFWCNPISGHATLYWYQQILGQGPKLLIQFQNNGVVDDSQLPKDRFSAERLKGVDSTLKIQPAKLEDSAVYLCASSLAGQGTEAFFGQGTRLTVV.